The 29 T cell receptor beta chains given below trace back to one sample, sequenced in a study of T cell responses to AZD1222 COVID-19 vaccine. Clones were sequenced by immunoSEQ multiplex PCR, and TCRdb holds only the in-frame ones, with some missing. The sample consists of roughly 180,000 clones, 75% to 90% of them appearing once. The sequencing here drew on peripheral blood, taken on day 0 of AZD1222 vaccination. These receptors were obtained from an adult in good health.

The chain carries TRBV5-8 and TRBJ1-2; the D gene is possibly TRBD1 (5 bases). There are 14 residues in the CDR3. Per germline, CDR1 SGHTS and CDR2 YDEGEE. The V and J ends lost 2 bases and 1 base respectively, with 9 bases between them. As DNA, the CDR3 is TGTGCCAGCAGCTTCGGGGGTGTTAACTATGGCTACACCTTC. Protein: CASSFGGVNYGYTF.

V gene TRBV5-1 combines with J gene TRBJ1-2; D perhaps matches TRBD1 (6 bases). Trimming cost V 4 bases and J 3 bases, with 16 bases left between them. The CDR3 is made up of 15 amino acids. Germline CDR1 SGHRS, CDR2 YFSETQ. For the CDR3, the DNA is TGCGCCAGCAGCAGGGGGGAGACCGGACACTATGGCTACACCTTC. It encodes CASSRGETGHYGYTF.

V and J are TRBV10-2 and TRBJ1-4; D remains ambiguous. This CDR3 is 14 amino acids long. The ends were cut back, 7 bases at V and 0 bases at J, with 9 bases in the middle. The V gene's germline CDR1 is WSHSY and CDR2 SAAADI. The CDR3 coding sequence is TGCGCCAGCACACCGGATGCAACTAATGAAAAACTGTTTTTT. As protein: CASTPDATNEKLFF.

V and J are TRBV24-1 and TRBJ2-3; D might be TRBD1 or TRBD2, each matching 5 bases. The CDR3 is 15 amino acids. CDR1 and CDR2 (germline): KGHDR, SFDVKD. V was clipped by 3 bases and J by 1 base, with 10 bases between them. CDR3 protein: CATSDEPGRTDTQYF. The CDR3 DNA reads TGTGCCACCAGTGATGAGCCGGGGCGCACAGATACGCAGTATTTT.

The chain couples TRBV9 to TRBJ1-2; weak D call: TRBD1 (5 bases). The CDR3 sequence is 17 residues long. CDR1 SGDLS and CDR2 YYNGEE come from the germline V gene. V lost 0 bases to trimming and J lost 5 bases, with 20 bases between them. DNA of the CDR3: TGTGCCAGCAGCGTAGCAAGGGGCGGGGTCTTGGGGTATGGCTACACCTTC. Translation: CASSVARGGVLGYGYTF.

V usage is TRBV6-1 and J usage is TRBJ2-1; D may be TRBD1 (6 bases). The CDR3 is 14 amino acids. Trimming cost V 3 bases and J 4 bases, with 10 bases left between them. Germline loops: CDR1 MNHNS, CDR2 SASEGT. The chain's CDR3 is CASSDGQNYNEQFF. In nucleotides, the CDR3 is TGTGCCAGCAGTGACGGACAGAATTACAATGAGCAGTTCTTC.

This chain links TRBV27 with TRBJ2-7, with D hard to call. Trimming removed 6 bases at V and 2 bases at J, with 14 bases between. The CDR3 loop spans 14 amino acids. Germline loops: CDR1 MNHEY, CDR2 SMNVEV (reference sequence). The CDR3 spells CASRPLDFAYEQYV. The CDR3 DNA reads TGTGCCAGCAGGCCCTTGGATTTTGCCTACGAGCAGTACGTC.

The chain combines TRBV15 with TRBJ1-3, with D possibly being TRBD1 (6 bases). Germline V gives CDR1 LNHNV, CDR2 YYDKDF (reference sequence). Deletions cut 0 bases from V and 4 bases from J, with 13 bases between. CDR3 length equals 16 residues. The CDR3 sequence is CATSRDSTGLGNTIYF. The CDR3 coding sequence is TGTGCCACCAGCAGAGATTCGACAGGCCTAGGAAACACCATATATTTT.

The rearrangement uses TRBV11-2 and TRBJ1-4; D is unresolved. The V gene's germline CDR1 is SGHAT and CDR2 FQNNGV. The CDR3 is made up of 12 amino acids. The ends were cut back, 1 base at V and 5 bases at J, with 2 bases in the middle. In DNA, the CDR3 is TGTGCCAGCAGCTTAGGGAATGAAAAACTGTTTTTT. This sequence encodes CASSLGNEKLFF.

This sequence joins TRBV7-9 and TRBJ2-7; the D gene is possibly TRBD1 (6 bases). CDR1 is SEHNR and CDR2 is FQNEAQ in the germline V gene (reference sequence). V lost 6 bases and J 5 bases, leaving 11 bases between the germline ends. CDR3 length: 12 amino acids. In DNA, the CDR3 is TGTGCCAGCAGTTCACAGGGTCACGAGCAGTACTTC. The encoded protein is CASSSQGHEQYF.

The chain has TRBV4-2 and TRBJ1-2; TRBD1 matches at 7 bases. Trimming took 1 base from V and 7 from J; bases not matched to a gene: 6. The CDR3 runs to 14 residues. In germline, CDR1 is LGHNA, CDR2 YNFKEQ. CDR3 coding DNA: TGTGCCAGCAGCCAAGGGGACAGCTCCTCTGGCTACACCTTC. Residues: CASSQGDSSSGYTF.

A remark on this clone: One end of the junction is discordant with germline, which a read error may explain. The rearrangement links TRBV6-2 or TRBV6-3 to TRBJ1-1; 8 bases align to TRBD1. Germline V gene sequence: CDR1 MNHEY, CDR2 SVGEGT. The CDR3 runs 12 residues. CDR3 in DNA: TGTGCCACCAGTACAGGGGGCACTGAAGCTTTCTTT. Translation gives CATSTGGTEAFF.

J is TRBJ2-1 and V is TRBV6-5; D may correspond to TRBD1 or TRBD2 (5 bases each). The CDR3 loop spans 15 amino acids. Trimming left V 2 bases short and J 2 bases short, with 10 bases between. Germline assignment: CDR1 MNHEY and CDR2 SVGAGI. The CDR3 protein is CASSYAQGAYNEQFF. The CDR3 bases are TGTGCCAGCAGTTACGCCCAGGGAGCCTACAATGAGCAGTTCTTC.

The chain recombines TRBV7-2 with TRBJ2-3, with a tentative D call TRBD2 (5 bases). Trimming shortened V by 5 bases and J by 0 bases, and 18 bases separated the two germline ends. The germline V gene encodes CDR1 SGHTA and CDR2 FQGNSA. The CDR3 has 17 amino acids. DNA of the CDR3: TGTGCCAGCAGCCGCAGGTGGGAGCCCACTAGCACAGATACGCAGTATTTT. Translation gives CASSRRWEPTSTDTQYF.

The rearrangement joins TRBV6-1 to TRBJ2-7; D remains ambiguous. The CDR3 is 11 residues long. Germline V gene lookup returns CDR1 MNHNS and CDR2 SASEGT. The V end was cut by 1 base, the J end by 6 bases, with 4 bases between. The CDR3, as DNA: TGTGCCAGCAGTGAAGTGCGCGAGCAGTACGTC. Protein sequence: CASSEVREQYV.

Worth noting for this clone: An end of the junction does not agree with germline; a read error may underlie this. The V gene is TRBV3-1 (or the pseudogene TRBV3-2), the J gene TRBJ2-5; either TRBD1 or TRBD2 may supply D (5 bases each). The CDR3 spans 15 residues. Germline assignment: CDR1 LGHDT and CDR2 YNNKEL (reference sequence). The CDR3 DNA is TGTGCCAGCAGCGAAGAGGGACGTGTCCAAGAGACCCAGTACTTC. Translation: CASSEEGRVQETQYF.

V is TRBV5-1 and J is TRBJ1-1; possibly TRBD1 for D (6 bases). V was trimmed by 6 bases and J by 5 bases, leaving 20 bases between them. This CDR3 spans 15 amino acids. Germline-derived CDR1 and CDR2 are SGHRS and YFSETQ. CDR3 coding DNA: TGCGCCAGCACCCCGGGGGGTACAGGGCGGACTGAAGCTTTCTTT. Translated: CASTPGGTGRTEAFF.

This clone was seen just once. V and J are TRBV4-1 and TRBJ2-2; 9 bases line up with TRBD1. In germline, CDR1 is MGHRA, CDR2 YSYEKL. This CDR3 has 18 amino acids. The V segment lost 0 bases and the J segment 4 bases; nucleotides outside the gene matches: 9. The CDR3 sequence is CASSQDGDGTGITGELFF. The DNA of the CDR3 is TGCGCCAGCAGCCAAGATGGGGACGGGACAGGGATCACCGGGGAGCTGTTTTTT.

The chain recombines TRBV7-9 with TRBJ2-7; a weak D match, TRBD2 (6 bases). The CDR3 runs 15 residues. CDR1 is SEHNR, CDR2 FQNEAQ, per germline (reference sequence). V was cut by 5 bases and J by 3 bases, with 17 bases left in between. The CDR3 coding sequence is TGTGCCAGCAGCCCAAGACTAACGGGGGTCTACGAGCAGTACTTC. Translation gives CASSPRLTGVYEQYF.

This chain links TRBV27 with TRBJ2-6, with D uncertain. The CDR3 runs 17 residues. V lost 3 bases, J lost 2 bases, and 14 bases lay in between. Per germline, CDR1 MNHEY and CDR2 SMNVEV (reference sequence). The CDR3 DNA sequence: TGTGCCAGCAGTTTTATCTTAGGTGGACCTGGGGCCAACGTCCTGACTTTC. It encodes CASSFILGGPGANVLTF.

This clone was recorded a few times. The V gene is TRBV5-4, the J gene TRBJ2-4, with a possible D match to TRBD2 (7 bases). Germline V gives CDR1 SGHNT, CDR2 YYREEE (reference sequence). V dropped 0 bases and J dropped 0 bases, with 10 bases sitting between them. The CDR3 extends over 16 amino acids. The CDR3 nucleotides read TGTGCCAGCAGCTTGGAGGGGGGGCTAGCCAAAAACATTCAGTACTTC. Encoded protein: CASSLEGGLAKNIQYF.

The rearrangement uses TRBV7-2 and TRBJ2-3; D might be TRBD2 (5 bases). Trimming removed 4 bases at V and 4 bases at J, with 15 bases between. The CDR3 is made up of 15 amino acids. Per the germline V gene, CDR1 is SGHTA and CDR2 is FQGNSA. This CDR3 reads CASSSSLATADTQYF. The CDR3 nucleotides are TGTGCCAGCAGCTCTTCCTTAGCGACGGCAGATACGCAGTATTTT.

The rearrangement uses TRBV5-1 and TRBJ2-7; perhaps D is TRBD1 or TRBD2 (6 bases each). The ends were cut back, 0 bases at V and 3 bases at J, with 10 bases in the middle. In germline, CDR1 is SGHRS, CDR2 YFSETQ. The CDR3 length is 14 residues. CDR3 bases: TGCGCCAGCAGCTTGGAACAGGGACTCTACGAGCAGTACTTC. It yields the protein CASSLEQGLYEQYF.

This rearrangement joins TRBV21-1 to TRBJ1-5. TRBV21-1 is a documented pseudogene. This CDR3 is built from 19 residues. The CDR3 sequence is CAEREPGLRPLGCNQPQHF. The CDR3 nucleotides read TGTGCCGAAAGAGAGCCGGGACTACGACCCCTTGGGTGCAATCAGCCCCAGCATTTT.

The V call is TRBV5-1, the J call TRBJ2-1, with D tentatively TRBD2 (6 bases). The CDR3 is 15 amino acids. Germline lookup yields CDR1 SGHRS and CDR2 YFSETQ. The V gene lost 0 bases and the J gene lost 3 bases, with 10 bases spanning the gap. The CDR3, as DNA: TGCGCCAGCAGCTTGGACCTCGGGGGCTACAATGAGCAGTTCTTC. Its protein is CASSLDLGGYNEQFF.

The chain employs TRBV2 and TRBJ2-3; no definite D call. Germline V gene lookup returns CDR1 SNHLY and CDR2 FYNNEI. V was shortened by 3 bases and J by 6 bases, with 13 bases between the two germline ends. This CDR3 has 14 amino acids. The CDR3 here is CASSDWGLDDTQYF. The CDR3 DNA sequence: TGTGCCAGCAGTGACTGGGGATTGGACGATACGCAGTATTTT.

This sequence joins TRBV20-1 and TRBJ1-5; 8 nucleotides agree with TRBD1. This CDR3 region has 17 residues. The V and J ends lost 6 bases and 6 bases, in that order; junction bases with no gene match: 19. Germline values: CDR1 DFQATT, CDR2 SNEGSKA (reference sequence). In nucleotides, the CDR3 is TGCAGTGCGAGTGACAGGGGAAAAGGGGGGGCGTTTCAGCCCCAGCATTTT. Translating gives CSASDRGKGGAFQPQHF.

The chain joins TRBV23-1 to TRBJ1-1; a weak D match, TRBD1 (5 bases). TRBV23-1 is sorted into the ORF group, with uncertain function. CDR3 length equals 12 residues. V was trimmed by 7 bases and J by 5 bases, leaving 11 bases between them. This chain's CDR3 is CASIAGTTEAFF. The CDR3 DNA reads TGCGCCAGCATTGCAGGGACGACTGAAGCTTTCTTT.

The chain couples TRBV7-9 to TRBJ2-2, with a weak D call TRBD1 (6 bases). CDR3 size: 17 residues. The V and J ends lost 2 bases and 0 bases respectively, with 13 bases between them. CDR1 and CDR2 (germline): SEHNR, FQNEAQ (reference sequence). The CDR3 sequence: CASSLLKGQPNTGELFF. The CDR3 DNA reads TGTGCCAGCAGCTTACTTAAGGGACAACCGAACACCGGGGAGCTGTTTTTT. Based on the CDR3 plus reference TRBV7-9 and TRBJ2-2, the full variable domain is DTGVSQNPRHKITKRGQNVTFRCDPISEHNRLYWYRQTLGQGPEFLTYFQNEAQLEKSRLLSDRFSAERPKGSFSTLEIQRTEQGDSAMYLCASSLLKGQPNTGELFFGEGSRLTVL.